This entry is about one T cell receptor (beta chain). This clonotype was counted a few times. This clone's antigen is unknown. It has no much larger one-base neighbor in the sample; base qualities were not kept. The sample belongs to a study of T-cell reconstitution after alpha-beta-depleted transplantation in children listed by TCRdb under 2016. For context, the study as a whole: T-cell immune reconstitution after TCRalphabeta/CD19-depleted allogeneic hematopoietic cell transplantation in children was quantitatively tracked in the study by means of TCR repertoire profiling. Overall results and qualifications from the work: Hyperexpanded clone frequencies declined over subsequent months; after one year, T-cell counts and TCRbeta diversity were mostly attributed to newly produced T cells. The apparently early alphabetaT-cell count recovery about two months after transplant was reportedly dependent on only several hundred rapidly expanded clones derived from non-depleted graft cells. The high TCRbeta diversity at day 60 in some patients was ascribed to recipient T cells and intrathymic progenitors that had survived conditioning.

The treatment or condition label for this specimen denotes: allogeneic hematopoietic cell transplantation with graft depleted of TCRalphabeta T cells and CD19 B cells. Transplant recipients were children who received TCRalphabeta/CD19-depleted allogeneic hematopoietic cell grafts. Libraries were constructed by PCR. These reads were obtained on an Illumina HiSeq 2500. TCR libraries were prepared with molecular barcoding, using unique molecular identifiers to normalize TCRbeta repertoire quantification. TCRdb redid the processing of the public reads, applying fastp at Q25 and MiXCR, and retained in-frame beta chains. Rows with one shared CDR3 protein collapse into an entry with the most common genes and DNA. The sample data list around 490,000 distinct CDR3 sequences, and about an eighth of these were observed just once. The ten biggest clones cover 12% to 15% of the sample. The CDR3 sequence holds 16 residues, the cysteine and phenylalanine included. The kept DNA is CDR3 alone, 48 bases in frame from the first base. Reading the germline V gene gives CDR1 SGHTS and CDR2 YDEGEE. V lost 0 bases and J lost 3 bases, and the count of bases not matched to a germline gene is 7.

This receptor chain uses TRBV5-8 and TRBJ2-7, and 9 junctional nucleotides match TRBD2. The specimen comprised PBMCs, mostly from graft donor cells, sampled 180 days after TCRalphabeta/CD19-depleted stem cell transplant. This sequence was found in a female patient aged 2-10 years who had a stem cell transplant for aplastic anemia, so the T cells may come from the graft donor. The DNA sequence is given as TGTGCCAGCAGCTTGGGTGCGGGAGGGGGGGGCTACGAGCAGTACTTC. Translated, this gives CASSLGAGGGGYEQYF.